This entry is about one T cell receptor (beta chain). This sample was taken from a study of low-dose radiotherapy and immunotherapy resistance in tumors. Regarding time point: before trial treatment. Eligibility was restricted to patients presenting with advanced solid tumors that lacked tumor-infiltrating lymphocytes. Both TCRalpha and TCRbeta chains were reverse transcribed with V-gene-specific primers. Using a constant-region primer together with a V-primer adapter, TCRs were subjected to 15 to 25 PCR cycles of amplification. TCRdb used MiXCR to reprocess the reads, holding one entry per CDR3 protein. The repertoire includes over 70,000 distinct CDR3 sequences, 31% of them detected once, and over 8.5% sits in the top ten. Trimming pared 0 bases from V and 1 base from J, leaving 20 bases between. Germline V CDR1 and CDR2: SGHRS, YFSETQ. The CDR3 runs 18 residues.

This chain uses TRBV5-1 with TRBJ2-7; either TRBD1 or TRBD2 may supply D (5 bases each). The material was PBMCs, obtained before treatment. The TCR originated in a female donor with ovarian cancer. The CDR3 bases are TGCGCCAGCAGCTTGGACGGAACTTCAGGGAGATTATCCTACGAGCAGTACTTC. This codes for CASSLDGTSGRLSYEQYF.